These T cell receptor beta chains were read from a single sample in a study of radiation and T cells in renal cell carcinoma. Clones were sequenced by immunoSEQ multiplex PCR, and TCRdb holds only the in-frame ones, with some missing. The table lists around 99,000 clones, more than 65% of them singletons. Sample: blood, taken from a patient whose treatment included radiotherapy and nephrectomy. The receptor source for this set is a man aged 55 to 70 with renal cell carcinoma. Each CDR3 is given with its conserved first and last residue. D genes are given only for firm matches. Clone size appears in some rows only: once, few, many, or a class for an expanded clone.

TGTGCCGCTCAAAGCGGGGTCAACACCGGGGAGCTGTTTTTT,CAAQSGVNTGELFF,TRBJ2-2,TRBD2,TRBV27,.
TGCGCCAGCAGCTTGGTGGGGATGGAGCCTGAAGCTTTCTTT,CASSLVGMEPEAFF,TRBJ1-1,.,TRBV5-1,.
TGTGCCAGCAGCTTAAACAGCCAAGAGACCCAGTACTTC,CASSLNSQETQYF,TRBJ2-5,.,TRBV11-3,.
TGCGCCAGCAGCCAAGGCCCGGCGAACCAAGAGACCCAGTACTTC,CASSQGPANQETQYF,TRBJ2-5,.,TRBV4-1,.
TGCGCCAGCAGCTTGGGGACTAGCGGGAGGCAGGGGAATGAGCAGTTCTTC,CASSLGTSGRQGNEQFF,TRBJ2-1,TRBD2,TRBV5-1,.
TGTGCCAGCAGCTTTGGGACTGGGGCCAACGTCCTGACTTTC,CASSFGTGANVLTF,TRBJ2-6,.,TRBV7-9,.
TGTGCCAGCAGCTTAGCGGGAGGGAAAATTGAGCAGTTCTTC,CASSLAGGKIEQFF,TRBJ2-1,TRBD2,TRBV11-2,.
TGTGCCAGCAGCCCGGGGAGCGGGCAAGAGACCCAGTACTTC,CASSPGSGQETQYF,TRBJ2-5,.,TRBV5-4,.
TGTGCCAGTAGTCCCCAGCTCGGGAGGAACACTGAAGCTTTCTTT,CASSPQLGRNTEAFF,TRBJ1-1,.,TRBV19,few
TGTGCCAGCAGCGTAGGCCTTCTAGCGGGAGGTCCGTTATCCTACAATGAGCAGTTCTTC,CASSVGLLAGGPLSYNEQFF,TRBJ2-1,TRBD2,TRBV9,.
TGCGCCAGCAGCTCACAGGCGGATTCACCCCTCCACTTT,CASSSQADSPLHF,TRBJ1-6,.,TRBV5-1,.
TGTGCCAGCAGCTTAGGACGGACTAGCGGGATACAAACCGGGGAGCTGTTTTTT,CASSLGRTSGIQTGELFF,TRBJ2-2,TRBD2,TRBV11-2,.
TGTGCCAGCAGCTCTCCGACAGGAGGAGAGACCCAGTACTTC,CASSSPTGGETQYF,TRBJ2-5,.,TRBV5-4,.